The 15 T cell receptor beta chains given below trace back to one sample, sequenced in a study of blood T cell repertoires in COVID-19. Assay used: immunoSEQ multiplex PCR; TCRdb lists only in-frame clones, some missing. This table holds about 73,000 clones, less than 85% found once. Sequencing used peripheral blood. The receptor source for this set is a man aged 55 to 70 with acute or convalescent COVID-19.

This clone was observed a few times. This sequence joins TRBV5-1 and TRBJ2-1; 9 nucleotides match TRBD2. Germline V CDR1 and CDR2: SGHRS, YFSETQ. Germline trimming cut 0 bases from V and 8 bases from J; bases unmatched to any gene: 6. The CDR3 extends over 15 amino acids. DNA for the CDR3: TGCGCCAGCAGCTTGGCGTCTAGCGGGATGGATGAGCAGTTCTTC. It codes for CASSLASSGMDEQFF.

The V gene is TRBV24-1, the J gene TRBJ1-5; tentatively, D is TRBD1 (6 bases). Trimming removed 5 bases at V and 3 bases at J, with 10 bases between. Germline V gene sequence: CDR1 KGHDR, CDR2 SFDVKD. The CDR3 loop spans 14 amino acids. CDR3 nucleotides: TGTGCCACCAGTGGCAGACAGGCCAATCAGCCCCAGCATTTT. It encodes CATSGRQANQPQHF.

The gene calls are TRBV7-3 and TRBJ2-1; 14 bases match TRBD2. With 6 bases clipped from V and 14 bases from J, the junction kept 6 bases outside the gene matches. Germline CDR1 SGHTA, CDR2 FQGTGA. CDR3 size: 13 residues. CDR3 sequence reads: CASSLGTSGRKFF. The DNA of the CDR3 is TGTGCCAGCAGTCTCGGGACTAGCGGGAGAAAGTTCTTC.

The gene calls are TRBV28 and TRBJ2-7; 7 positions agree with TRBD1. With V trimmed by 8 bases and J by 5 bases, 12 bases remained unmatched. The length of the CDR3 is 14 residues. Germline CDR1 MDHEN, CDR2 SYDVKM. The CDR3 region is CASCAPTGVDEQYF. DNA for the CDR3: TGTGCCAGCTGCGCCCCCACAGGGGTCGACGAGCAGTACTTC.

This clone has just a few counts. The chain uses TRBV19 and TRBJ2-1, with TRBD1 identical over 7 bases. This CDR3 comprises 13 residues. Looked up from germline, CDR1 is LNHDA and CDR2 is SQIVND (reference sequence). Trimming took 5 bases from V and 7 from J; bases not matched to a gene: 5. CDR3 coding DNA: TGTGCCAGTAGTCTTACCAGGGGGAATGAGCAGTTCTTC. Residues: CASSLTRGNEQFF. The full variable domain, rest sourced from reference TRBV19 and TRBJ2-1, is DGGITQSPKYLFRKEGQNVTLSCEQNLNHDAMYWYRQDPGQGLRLIYYSQIVNDFQKGDIAEGYSVSREKKESFPLTVTSAQKNPTAFYLCASSLTRGNEQFFGPGTRLTVL.

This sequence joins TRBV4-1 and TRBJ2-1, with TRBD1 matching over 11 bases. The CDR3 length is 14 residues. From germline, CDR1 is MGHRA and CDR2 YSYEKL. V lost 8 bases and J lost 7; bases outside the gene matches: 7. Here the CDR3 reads CASHQGTGGNEQFF. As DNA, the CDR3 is TGCGCCAGCCACCAGGGGACAGGGGGTAATGAGCAGTTCTTC.

The CDR3 DNA sequence: TGTGCCAGTAGTCAGGACAGCAACTATGGCTACACCTTC. Amino acid sequence: CASSQDSNYGYTF. This sequence joins TRBV19 and TRBJ1-2; tentatively, D is TRBD1 (6 bases). CDR3 length: 13 residues. From germline, CDR1 is LNHDA and CDR2 SQIVND (reference sequence). V was trimmed by 5 bases and J by 2 bases, leaving 9 bases between them.

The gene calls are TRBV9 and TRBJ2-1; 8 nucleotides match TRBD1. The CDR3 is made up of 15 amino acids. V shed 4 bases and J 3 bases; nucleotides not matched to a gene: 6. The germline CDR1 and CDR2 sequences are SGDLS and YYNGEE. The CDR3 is CASSLDRGDYNEQFF. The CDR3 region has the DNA TGTGCCAGCAGCCTCGACAGGGGCGACTACAATGAGCAGTTCTTC.

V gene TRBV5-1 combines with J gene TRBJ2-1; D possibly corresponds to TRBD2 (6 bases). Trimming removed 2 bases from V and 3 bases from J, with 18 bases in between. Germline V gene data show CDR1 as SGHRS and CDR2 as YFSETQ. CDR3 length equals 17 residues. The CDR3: CASSFPSSGRDYNEQFF. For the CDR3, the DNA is TGCGCCAGCAGCTTTCCTTCCAGCGGGCGCGACTACAATGAGCAGTTCTTC.

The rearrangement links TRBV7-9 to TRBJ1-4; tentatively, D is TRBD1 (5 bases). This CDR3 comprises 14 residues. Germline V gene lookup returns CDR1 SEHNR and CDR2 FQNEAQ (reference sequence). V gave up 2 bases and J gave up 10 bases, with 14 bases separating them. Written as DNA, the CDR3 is TGTGCCAGCAGCTTAAGCCCCGGGGGAGGAAAACTGTTTTTT. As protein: CASSLSPGGGKLFF.

The CDR3 DNA sequence: TGCGCCAGCAGACCGGAGGACTCACCAAACTATGGCTACACCTTC. Its translation is CASRPEDSPNYGYTF. J is TRBJ1-2 and V is TRBV5-1; no firm D call. Germline CDR1 SGHRS, CDR2 YFSETQ. The CDR3 covers 15 residues. V dropped 5 bases and J dropped 2 bases, with 16 bases sitting between them.

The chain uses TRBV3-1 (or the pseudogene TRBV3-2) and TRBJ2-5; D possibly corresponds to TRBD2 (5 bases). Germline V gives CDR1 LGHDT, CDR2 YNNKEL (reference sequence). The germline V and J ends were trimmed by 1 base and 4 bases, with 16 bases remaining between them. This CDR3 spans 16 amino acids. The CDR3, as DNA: TGTGCCAGCAGCCAAGGGGGTCTAGGCGCGGGAGAGACCCAGTACTTC. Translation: CASSQGGLGAGETQYF.

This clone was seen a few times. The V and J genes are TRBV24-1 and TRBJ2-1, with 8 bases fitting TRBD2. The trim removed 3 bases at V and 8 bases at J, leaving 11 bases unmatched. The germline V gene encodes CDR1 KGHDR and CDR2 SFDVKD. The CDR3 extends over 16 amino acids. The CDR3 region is CATSDPGGARIHEQFF. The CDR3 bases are TGTGCCACCAGTGATCCCGGGGGGGCCCGTATCCATGAGCAGTTCTTC.

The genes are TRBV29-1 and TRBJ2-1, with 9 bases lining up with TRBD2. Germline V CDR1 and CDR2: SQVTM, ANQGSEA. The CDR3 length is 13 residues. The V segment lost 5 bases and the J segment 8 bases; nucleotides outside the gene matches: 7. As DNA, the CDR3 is TGCAGCGTTCAGGGGACTAGCTTCGATGAGCAGTTCTTC. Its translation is CSVQGTSFDEQFF.

Here the CDR3 reads CASSEGLAGGSQETQYF. Written as DNA, the CDR3 is TGTGCCAGCAGTGAAGGGCTAGCGGGGGGCTCACAAGAGACCCAGTACTTC. This chain joins TRBV6-1 and TRBJ2-5; 11 bases map to TRBD2. Germline V lookup: CDR1 MNHNS, CDR2 SASEGT. V shed 1 base, J shed 2 bases, and the junction held 6 bases outside the gene matches. The CDR3 sequence is 17 residues long.